This TCR beta chain was identified during a study of T cell repertoires in cytomegalovirus infection. On the study more broadly: Recently identified HLA-C-restricted CMV epitopes and well-studied HLA-B-restricted CMV epitopes were used by the study. It was the public TCR beta signatures that indicated both CMV infection and matching HLA type.

Via MiXCR, TCRdb re-called the reads, giving one row per CDR3 protein. This sample has about 830,000 distinct CDR3 sequences, with 30% to 35% found just once. This clonotype was observed many times. Its matching antigen is unknown. Findings of the study overall: Cumulative frequency (of public TCR beta family members) identified carriers of CMV plus the relevant HLA. Ex vivo, HLA-C-restricted CMV-specific TCR beta clonotypes prevailed over the rest of the response.

The receptor was derived from a human donor in good health (CMV status not recorded). Some clones in this sample may be carry-over from other donors' samples. The sample was cultured CD8+ T cells from PBMCs, taken from culture after CMV antigen stimulation.

The CDR3 coding sequence is TGTGCCAGCAGCTTATTGGCTAGCGGGGGCACAGATACGCAGTATTTT. Protein: CASSLLASGGTDTQYF. This rearrangement joins TRBV11-2 to TRBJ2-3; 9 nucleotides line up with TRBD2. The CDR3 consists of 16 residues. The germline V gene has CDR1 SGHAT and CDR2 FQNNGV. V trimming: 2 bases; J trimming: 1 base; junction bases outside the gene matches: 4.